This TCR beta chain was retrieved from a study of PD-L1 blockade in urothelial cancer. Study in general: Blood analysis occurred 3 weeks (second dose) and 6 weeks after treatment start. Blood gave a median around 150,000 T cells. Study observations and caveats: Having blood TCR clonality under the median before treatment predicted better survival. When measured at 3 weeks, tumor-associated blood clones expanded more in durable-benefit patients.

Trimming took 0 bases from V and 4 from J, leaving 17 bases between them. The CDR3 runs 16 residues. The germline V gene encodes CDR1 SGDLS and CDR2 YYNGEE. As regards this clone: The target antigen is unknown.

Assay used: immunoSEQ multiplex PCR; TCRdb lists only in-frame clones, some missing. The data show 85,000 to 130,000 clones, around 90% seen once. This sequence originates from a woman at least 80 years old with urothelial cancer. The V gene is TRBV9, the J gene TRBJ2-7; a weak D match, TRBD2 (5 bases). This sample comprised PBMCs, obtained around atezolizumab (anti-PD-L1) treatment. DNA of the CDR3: TGTGCCAGCAGCGTAGGGATGGACTCCGCCTGGTACGAGCAGTACTTC. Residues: CASSVGMDSAWYEQYF.